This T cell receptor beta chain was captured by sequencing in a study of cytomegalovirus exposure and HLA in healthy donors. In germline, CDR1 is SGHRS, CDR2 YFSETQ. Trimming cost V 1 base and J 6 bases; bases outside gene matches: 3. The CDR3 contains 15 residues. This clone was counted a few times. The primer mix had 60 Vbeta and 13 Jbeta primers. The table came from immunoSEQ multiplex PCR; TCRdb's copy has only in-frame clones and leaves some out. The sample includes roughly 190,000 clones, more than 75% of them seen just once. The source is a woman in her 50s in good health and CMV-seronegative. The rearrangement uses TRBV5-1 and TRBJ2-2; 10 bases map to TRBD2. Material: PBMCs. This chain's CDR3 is CASSLLAGEAGELFF. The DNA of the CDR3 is TGCGCCAGCAGCTTGCTAGCGGGAGAGGCCGGGGAGCTGTTTTTT.